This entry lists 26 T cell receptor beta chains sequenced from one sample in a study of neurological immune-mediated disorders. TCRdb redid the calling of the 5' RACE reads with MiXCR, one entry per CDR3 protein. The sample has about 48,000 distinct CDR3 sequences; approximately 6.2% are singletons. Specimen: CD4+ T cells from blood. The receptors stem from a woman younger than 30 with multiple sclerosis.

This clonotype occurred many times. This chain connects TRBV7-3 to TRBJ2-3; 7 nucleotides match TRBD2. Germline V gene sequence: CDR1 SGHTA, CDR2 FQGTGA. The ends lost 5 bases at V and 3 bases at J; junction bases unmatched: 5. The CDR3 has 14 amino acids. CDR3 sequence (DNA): TGTGCCAGCAGCCCAGGCGGGGGAACAGATACGCAGTATTTT. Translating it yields CASSPGGGTDTQYF.

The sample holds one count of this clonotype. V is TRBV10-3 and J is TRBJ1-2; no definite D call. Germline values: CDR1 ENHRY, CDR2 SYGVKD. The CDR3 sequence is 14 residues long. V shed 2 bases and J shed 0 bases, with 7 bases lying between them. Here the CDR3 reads CAISEAASNYGYTF. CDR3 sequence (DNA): TGTGCCATCAGTGAGGCAGCATCTAACTATGGCTACACCTTC.

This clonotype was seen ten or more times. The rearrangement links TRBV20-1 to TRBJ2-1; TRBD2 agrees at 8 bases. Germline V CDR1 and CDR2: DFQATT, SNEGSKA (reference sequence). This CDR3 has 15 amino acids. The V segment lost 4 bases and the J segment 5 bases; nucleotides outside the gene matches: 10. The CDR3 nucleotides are TGCAGTGCTACCGGGGGGGGGGCGCAGGACAATGAGCAGTTCTTC. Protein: CSATGGGAQDNEQFF.

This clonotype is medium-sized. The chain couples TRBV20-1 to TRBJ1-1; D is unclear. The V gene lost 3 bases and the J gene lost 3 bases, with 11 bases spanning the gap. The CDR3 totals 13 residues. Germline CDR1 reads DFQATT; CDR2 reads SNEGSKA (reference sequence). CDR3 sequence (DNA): TGCAGTGCTAGCTTCGCGTCAGACACTGAAGCTTTCTTT. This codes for CSASFASDTEAFF.

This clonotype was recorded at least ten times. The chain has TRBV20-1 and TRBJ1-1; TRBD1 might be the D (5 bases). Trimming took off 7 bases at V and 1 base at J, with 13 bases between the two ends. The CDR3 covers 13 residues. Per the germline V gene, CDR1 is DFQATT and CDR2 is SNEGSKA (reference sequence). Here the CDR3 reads CSGQGVRNTEAFF. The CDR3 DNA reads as TGCAGTGGGCAGGGAGTTAGGAACACTGAAGCTTTCTTT.

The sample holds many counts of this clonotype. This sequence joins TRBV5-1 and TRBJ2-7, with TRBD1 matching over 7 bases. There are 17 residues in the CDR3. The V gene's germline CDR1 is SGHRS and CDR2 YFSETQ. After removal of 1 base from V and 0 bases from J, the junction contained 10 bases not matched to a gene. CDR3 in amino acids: CASSLSTGVASSYEQYV. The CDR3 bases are TGCGCCAGCAGCTTGAGCACAGGGGTCGCAAGCTCCTACGAGCAGTACGTC.

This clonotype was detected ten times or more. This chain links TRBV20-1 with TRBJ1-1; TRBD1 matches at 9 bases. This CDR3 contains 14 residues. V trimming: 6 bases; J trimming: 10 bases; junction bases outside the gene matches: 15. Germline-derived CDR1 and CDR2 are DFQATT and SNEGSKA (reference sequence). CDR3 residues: CSAKGQGSPLGAFF. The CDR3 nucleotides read TGCAGTGCAAAGGGACAGGGATCCCCCTTGGGAGCTTTCTTT.

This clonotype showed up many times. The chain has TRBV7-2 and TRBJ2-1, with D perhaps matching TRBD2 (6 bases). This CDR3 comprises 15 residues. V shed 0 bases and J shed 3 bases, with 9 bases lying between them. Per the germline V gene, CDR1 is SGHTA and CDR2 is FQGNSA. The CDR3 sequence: CASSLASGFYNEQFF. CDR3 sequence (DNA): TGTGCCAGCAGCTTAGCTAGCGGATTCTACAATGAGCAGTTCTTC.

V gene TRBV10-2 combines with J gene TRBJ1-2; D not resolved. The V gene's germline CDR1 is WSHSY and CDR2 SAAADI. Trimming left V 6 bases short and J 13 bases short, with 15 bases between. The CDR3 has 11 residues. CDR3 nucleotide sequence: TGCGCCAGCAGCCCCGGAGCGGGGTGCACCTTC. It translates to CASSPGAGCTF.

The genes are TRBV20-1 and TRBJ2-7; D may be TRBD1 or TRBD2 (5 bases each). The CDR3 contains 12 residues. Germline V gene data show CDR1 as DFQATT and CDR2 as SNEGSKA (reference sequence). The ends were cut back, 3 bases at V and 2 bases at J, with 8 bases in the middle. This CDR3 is CSARRGAYEQYF. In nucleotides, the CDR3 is TGCAGTGCTAGGAGGGGTGCCTACGAGCAGTACTTC.

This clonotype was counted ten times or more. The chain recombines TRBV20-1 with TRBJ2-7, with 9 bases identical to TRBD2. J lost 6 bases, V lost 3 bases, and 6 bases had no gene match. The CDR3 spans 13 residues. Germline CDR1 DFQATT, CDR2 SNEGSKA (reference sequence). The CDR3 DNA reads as TGCAGTGCTAGGGCTTCACTAGCGGGCGAGCAGTACGTC. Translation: CSARASLAGEQYV.

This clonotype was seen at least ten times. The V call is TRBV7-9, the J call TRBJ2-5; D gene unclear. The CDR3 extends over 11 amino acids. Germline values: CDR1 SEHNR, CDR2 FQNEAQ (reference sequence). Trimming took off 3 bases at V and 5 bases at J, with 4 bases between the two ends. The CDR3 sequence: CASSFSETQYF. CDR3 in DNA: TGTGCCAGCAGCTTCTCCGAGACCCAGTACTTC.

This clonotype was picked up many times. The DNA of the CDR3 is TGCAGTGCCCGTCGGCCTACTCGAGGCTCCTATAATTCACCCCTCCACTTT. Translating gives CSARRPTRGSYNSPLHF. J is TRBJ1-6 and V is TRBV20-1; no firm D call. Trimming took off 6 bases at V and 0 bases at J, with 18 bases between the two ends. This CDR3 has 17 amino acids. The germline CDR1 and CDR2 sequences are DFQATT and SNEGSKA (reference sequence).

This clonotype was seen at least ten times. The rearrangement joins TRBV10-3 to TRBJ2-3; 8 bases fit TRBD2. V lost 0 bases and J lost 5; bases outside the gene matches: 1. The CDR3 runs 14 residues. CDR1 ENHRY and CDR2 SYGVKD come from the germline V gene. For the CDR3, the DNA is TGTGCCATCAGTGAGTCGACTAGCGTAGATACGCAGTATTTT. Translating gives CAISESTSVDTQYF.

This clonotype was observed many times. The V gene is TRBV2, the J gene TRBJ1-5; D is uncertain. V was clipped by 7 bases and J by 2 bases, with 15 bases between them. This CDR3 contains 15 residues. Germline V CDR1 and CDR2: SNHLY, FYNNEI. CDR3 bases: TGTGCCAGCATGTTTAAGGGTACGGGCAATCAGCCCCAGCATTTT. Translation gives CASMFKGTGNQPQHF. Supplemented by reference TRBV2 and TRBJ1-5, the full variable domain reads EPEVTQTPSHQVTQMGQEVILRCVPISNHLYFYWYRQILGQKVEFLVSFYNNEISEKSEIFDDQFSVERPDGSNFTLKIRSTKLEDSAMYFCASMFKGTGNQPQHFGDGTRLSIL.

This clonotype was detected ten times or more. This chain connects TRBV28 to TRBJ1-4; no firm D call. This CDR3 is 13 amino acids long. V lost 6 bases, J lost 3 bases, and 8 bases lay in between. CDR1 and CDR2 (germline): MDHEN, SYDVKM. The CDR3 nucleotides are TGTGCCAGCAGCCTTTGGGCTAATGAAAAACTGTTTTTT. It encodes CASSLWANEKLFF.

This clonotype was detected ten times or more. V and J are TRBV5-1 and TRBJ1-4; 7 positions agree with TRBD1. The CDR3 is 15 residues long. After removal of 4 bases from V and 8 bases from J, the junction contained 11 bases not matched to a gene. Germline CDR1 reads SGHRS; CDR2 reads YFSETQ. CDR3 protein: CASSTDRAFEEKLFF. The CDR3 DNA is TGCGCCAGCAGCACCGACAGGGCATTCGAGGAAAAACTGTTTTTT.

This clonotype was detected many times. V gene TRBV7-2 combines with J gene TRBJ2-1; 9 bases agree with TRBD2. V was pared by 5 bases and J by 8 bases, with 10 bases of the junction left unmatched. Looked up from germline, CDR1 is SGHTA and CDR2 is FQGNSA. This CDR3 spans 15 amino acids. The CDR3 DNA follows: TGTGCCAGCAGCCCCCGGCGCGGGGGGGTCGATGAGCAGTTCTTC. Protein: CASSPRRGGVDEQFF.

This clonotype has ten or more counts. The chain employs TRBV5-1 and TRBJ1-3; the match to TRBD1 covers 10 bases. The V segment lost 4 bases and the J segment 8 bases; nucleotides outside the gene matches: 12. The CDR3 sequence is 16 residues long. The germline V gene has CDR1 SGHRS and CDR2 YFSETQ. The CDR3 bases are TGCGCCAGCAGCAACAATTACGGGACAGGGGTAGACACCATATATTTT. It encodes CASSNNYGTGVDTIYF. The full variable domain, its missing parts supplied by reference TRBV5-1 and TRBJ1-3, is KAGVTQTPRYLIKTRGQQVTLSCSPISGHRSVSWYQQTPGQGLQFLFEYFSETQRNKGNFPGRFSGRQFSNSRSEMNVSTLELGDSALYLCASSNNYGTGVDTIYFGEGSWLTVV.

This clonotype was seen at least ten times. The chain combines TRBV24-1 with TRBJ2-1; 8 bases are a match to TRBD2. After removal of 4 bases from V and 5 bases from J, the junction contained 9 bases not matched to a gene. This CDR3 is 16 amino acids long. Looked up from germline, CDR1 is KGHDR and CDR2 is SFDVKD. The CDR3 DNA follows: TGTGCCACCAGTGACCCGGTAGCGGGGCTACACAATGAGCAGTTCTTC. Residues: CATSDPVAGLHNEQFF.

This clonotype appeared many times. Here the CDR3 reads CASSQVVGRGNNEQFF. The CDR3, as DNA: TGTGCCAGCAGCCAAGTAGTCGGGAGAGGCAACAATGAGCAGTTCTTC. The chain uses TRBV14 and TRBJ2-1, with D maybe TRBD2 (6 bases). Germline CDR1 and CDR2: SGHDN and FVKESK. The V and J ends lost 1 base and 5 bases respectively, with 15 bases between them. The CDR3 consists of 16 residues.

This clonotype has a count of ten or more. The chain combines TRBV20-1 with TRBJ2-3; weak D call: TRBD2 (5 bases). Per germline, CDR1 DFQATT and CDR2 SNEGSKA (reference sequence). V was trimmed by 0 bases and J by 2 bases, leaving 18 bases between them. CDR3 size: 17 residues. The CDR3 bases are TGCAGTGCTAGAGATCAAAGGACCCGCGACTACACAGATACGCAGTATTTT. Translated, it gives CSARDQRTRDYTDTQYF.

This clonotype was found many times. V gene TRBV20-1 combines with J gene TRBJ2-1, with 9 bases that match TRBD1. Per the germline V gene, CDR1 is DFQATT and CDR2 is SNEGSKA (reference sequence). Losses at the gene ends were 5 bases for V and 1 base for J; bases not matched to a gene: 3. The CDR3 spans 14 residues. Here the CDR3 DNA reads TGCAGTGCTCCACAGGGGGCGTCCTACAATGAGCAGTTCTTC. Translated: CSAPQGASYNEQFF.

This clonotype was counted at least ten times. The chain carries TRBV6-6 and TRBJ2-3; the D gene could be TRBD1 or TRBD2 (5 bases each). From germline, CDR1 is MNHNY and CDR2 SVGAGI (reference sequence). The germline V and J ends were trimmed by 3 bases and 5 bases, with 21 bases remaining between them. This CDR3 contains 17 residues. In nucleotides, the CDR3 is TGTGCCAGCAGTTATGGGTATCGGGGCGGAGGTAGAGATACGCAGTATTTT. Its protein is CASSYGYRGGGRDTQYF.

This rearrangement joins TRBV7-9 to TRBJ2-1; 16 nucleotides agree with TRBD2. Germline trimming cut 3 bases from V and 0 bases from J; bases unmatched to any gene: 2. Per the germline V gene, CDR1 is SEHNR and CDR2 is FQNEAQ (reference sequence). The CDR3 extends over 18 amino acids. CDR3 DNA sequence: TGTGCCAGCAGCTTGGGACTAGCGGGAGGGAGCTCCTACAATGAGCAGTTCTTC. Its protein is CASSLGLAGGSSYNEQFF. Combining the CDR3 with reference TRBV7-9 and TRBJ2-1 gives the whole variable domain DTGVSQNPRHKITKRGQNVTFRCDPISEHNRLYWYRQTLGQGPEFLTYFQNEAQLEKSRLLSDRFSAERPKGSFSTLEIQRTEQGDSAMYLCASSLGLAGGSSYNEQFFGPGTRLTVL.

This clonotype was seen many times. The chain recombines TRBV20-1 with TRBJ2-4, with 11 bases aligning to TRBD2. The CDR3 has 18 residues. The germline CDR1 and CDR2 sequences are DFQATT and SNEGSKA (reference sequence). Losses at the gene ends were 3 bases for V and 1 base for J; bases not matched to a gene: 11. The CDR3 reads CSASLIAGGSGAKNIQYF. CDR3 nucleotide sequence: TGCAGTGCTAGCCTGATAGCGGGAGGGTCCGGTGCCAAAAACATTCAGTACTTC.